Below, 17 T cell receptor beta chains from the same sample are listed, as sequenced in a study of long-term antiretroviral therapy in people with HIV. The assay, immunoSEQ v3.0, was run at survey level. TCRdb's table, derived via immunoSEQ multiplex PCR, lists solely in-frame clones and lacks some. The sample includes 15,000 to 20,000 clones, roughly 94% of them seen just once. Sample: unsorted PBMCs, taken roughly 6.4 years after starting antiretroviral therapy. The receptors were gathered from a woman aged 45-60 years with HIV.

This clone appeared a single time. V usage is TRBV19 and J usage is TRBJ2-7; D remains unclear. The CDR3 extends over 14 amino acids. In germline, CDR1 is LNHDA, CDR2 SQIVND (reference sequence). Trimming shortened V by 3 bases and J by 2 bases, and 11 bases separated the two germline ends. The CDR3 DNA reads TGTGCCAGTAGTATTCTGGGCAGTACCTACGAGCAGTACTTC. Translating gives CASSILGSTYEQYF.

This clone was observed a single time. The chain carries TRBV28 and TRBJ1-2; 8 nucleotides agree with TRBD1. J was trimmed by 4 bases and V by 5 bases; bases with no gene match: 9. This CDR3 has 15 amino acids. The germline V gene encodes CDR1 MDHEN and CDR2 SYDVKM. The CDR3 sequence: CASSTPGTGTYGYTF. CDR3 bases: TGTGCCAGCAGTACACCCGGGACAGGCACCTATGGCTACACCTTC.

The chain joins TRBV9 to TRBJ2-3; 7 bases map to TRBD2. CDR3 length: 15 amino acids. V lost 4 bases and J lost 3; bases outside the gene matches: 8. CDR1 SGDLS and CDR2 YYNGEE come from the germline V gene. CDR3 sequence: CASSLGGGRTDTQYF. In DNA form, the CDR3 reads TGTGCCAGCAGCCTCGGCGGCGGGAGAACAGATACGCAGTATTTT.

CDR3 coding DNA: TGTGCCACCAGCAGAGGACGAACACTCTACGAGCAGTACTTC. This gives the protein CATSRGRTLYEQYF. V is TRBV15 and J is TRBJ2-7; D gene uncertain. Trimming took off 1 base at V and 3 bases at J, with 10 bases between the two ends. The V gene's germline CDR1 is LNHNV and CDR2 YYDKDF (reference sequence). This CDR3 has 14 residues.

J is TRBJ2-7 and V is TRBV7-9; maybe TRBD1 (6 bases). Germline CDR1 is SEHNR and CDR2 is FQNEAQ (reference sequence). This CDR3 is built from 14 residues. With 1 base removed from V and 0 bases from J, the gap between germline ends came to 7 bases. DNA for the CDR3: TGTGCCAGCAGCTTAGGGACAGCCTCCTACGAGCAGTACTTC. As protein: CASSLGTASYEQYF.

The table lists this clone with a count of one. The genes are TRBV6-5 and TRBJ1-1; no definite D call. In germline, CDR1 is MNHEY, CDR2 SVGAGI. The CDR3 sequence is 14 residues long. The V gene lost 5 bases and the J gene lost 2 bases, with 12 bases spanning the gap. This CDR3 is CASSEDRINTEAFF. CDR3 bases: TGTGCCAGCAGTGAGGACCGAATTAACACTGAAGCTTTCTTT.

The genes are TRBV6-1 and TRBJ2-1; 12 bases agree with TRBD1. The CDR3 sequence is 15 residues long. The J segment lost 9 bases and the V segment lost 7 bases, leaving 10 bases of the junction unmatched. Germline CDR1 MNHNS, CDR2 SASEGT. DNA for the CDR3: TGTGCCAGCATGCAGTCGGGACAGGGGGCGGGTGAGCAGTTCTTC. Residues: CASMQSGQGAGEQFF.

The V call is TRBV5-4, the J call TRBJ2-3, with 12 bases aligning to TRBD2. Losses at the gene ends were 0 bases for V and 2 bases for J; bases not matched to a gene: 7. The CDR3 runs 18 residues. Per germline, CDR1 SGHNT and CDR2 YYREEE (reference sequence). DNA of the CDR3: TGTGCCAGCAGCTTGGCCCTCCTAGCGGGAGGGACCACAGATACGCAGTATTTT. Its translation: CASSLALLAGGTTDTQYF.

V is TRBV6-6 and J is TRBJ2-3; 7 bases agree with TRBD2. The CDR3 covers 14 residues. Unmatched junction bases numbered 3, after V lost 2 bases and J lost 4 bases. Per germline, CDR1 MNHNY and CDR2 SVGAGI (reference sequence). This chain's CDR3 is CASSYEGGPDTQYF. In DNA, the CDR3 is TGTGCCAGCAGTTACGAGGGAGGGCCAGATACGCAGTATTTT.

J is TRBJ2-2 and V is TRBV11-3; 14 bases are a match to TRBD2. There are 16 residues in the CDR3. The trim removed 5 bases at V and 6 bases at J, leaving 5 bases unmatched. Germline lookup yields CDR1 SGHNT and CDR2 YENEEA. The CDR3 loop reads CASSATGLAGAGELFF. In DNA form, the CDR3 reads TGTGCCAGCAGCGCTACGGGACTAGCGGGAGCCGGGGAGCTGTTTTTT. Variable domain in full (rest from reference TRBV11-3 and TRBJ2-2): EAGVVQSPRYKIIEKKQPVAFWCNPISGHNTLYWYLQNLGQGPELLIRYENEEAVDDSQLPKDRFSAERLKGVDSTLKIQPAELGDSAVYLCASSATGLAGAGELFFGEGSRLTVL.

This clone was recorded once. The chain has TRBV4-2 and TRBJ1-2; D gene ambiguous. Germline CDR1 LGHNA, CDR2 YNFKEQ. The V end was cut by 0 bases, the J end by 8 bases, with 16 bases between. The CDR3 loop spans 15 amino acids. CDR3 protein: CASSQEGPREKGYTF. CDR3 nucleotides: TGTGCCAGCAGCCAAGAAGGACCGAGGGAGAAGGGCTACACCTTC.

V gene TRBV4-1 combines with J gene TRBJ1-4; D not resolved. This CDR3 contains 14 residues. Looked up from germline, CDR1 is MGHRA and CDR2 is YSYEKL. V was shortened by 1 base and J by 2 bases, with 5 bases between the two germline ends. The CDR3 bases are TGCGCCAGCAGCCAAGGCAGGACTAATGAAAAACTGTTTTTT. Encoded protein: CASSQGRTNEKLFF.

This clone was recorded once. The chain employs TRBV5-6 and TRBJ2-7; 10 nucleotides line up with TRBD2. V dropped 4 bases and J dropped 5; count of bases not matched to a gene: 9. This CDR3 has 15 amino acids. The germline gives CDR1 SGHDT, CDR2 YYEEEE. The CDR3 DNA reads TGTGCCAGCAGCGTAGGGACTAGCGTAGTCAACGAGCAGTACTTC. This gives the protein CASSVGTSVVNEQYF.

V and J are TRBV19 and TRBJ2-7, with a tentative D call TRBD1 (7 bases). Germline-derived CDR1 and CDR2 are LNHDA and SQIVND (reference sequence). V was pared by 9 bases and J by 3 bases, with 15 bases between. The CDR3 runs to 13 residues. The CDR3 spells CASRRDSSYEQYF. In DNA form, the CDR3 reads TGTGCCAGCAGGCGGGACAGCAGCTACGAGCAGTACTTC.

The rearrangement links TRBV27 to TRBJ2-1, with D possibly matching TRBD2 (6 bases). Germline V CDR1 and CDR2: MNHEY, SMNVEV (reference sequence). The CDR3 consists of 12 residues. The ends were cut back, 2 bases at V and 13 bases at J, with 12 bases in the middle. The CDR3 protein is CASSLSRREQFF. The CDR3 DNA is TGTGCCAGCAGTTTAAGTAGGCGGGAACAGTTCTTC.

The CDR3 spells CASSQEESGRDTGELFF. Here the CDR3 DNA reads TGTGCCAGCAGCCAAGAGGAAAGCGGGAGGGACACCGGGGAGCTGTTTTTT. The J gene is TRBJ2-2, the V gene TRBV4-2, with 10 bases aligning to TRBD2. V was pared by 0 bases and J by 3 bases, with 4 bases of the junction left unmatched. The length of the CDR3 is 17 residues. Germline CDR1 LGHNA, CDR2 YNFKEQ.

In its sample, this clone was seen once. The chain carries TRBV6-1 and TRBJ2-1, with 13 nucleotides matching TRBD2. Germline V CDR1 and CDR2: MNHNS, SASEGT. There are 14 residues in the CDR3. Trimming took 8 bases from V and 8 from J; bases not matched to a gene: 6. In nucleotides, the CDR3 is TGTGCCAGCGGATACGGACTAGCGGGAGATGAGCAGTTCTTC. Encoded protein: CASGYGLAGDEQFF.